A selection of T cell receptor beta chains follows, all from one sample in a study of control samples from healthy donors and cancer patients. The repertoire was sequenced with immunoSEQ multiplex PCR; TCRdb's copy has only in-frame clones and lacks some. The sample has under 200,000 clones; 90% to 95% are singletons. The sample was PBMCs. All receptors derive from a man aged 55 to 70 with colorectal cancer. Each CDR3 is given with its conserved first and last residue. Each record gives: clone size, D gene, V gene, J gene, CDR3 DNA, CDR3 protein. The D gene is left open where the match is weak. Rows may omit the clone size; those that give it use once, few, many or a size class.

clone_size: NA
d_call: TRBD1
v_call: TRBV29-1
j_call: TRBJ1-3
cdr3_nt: TGCAGCGTTGAAAACCCGGGACAGCCAAACACCATATATTTT
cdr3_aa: CSVENPGQPNTIYF

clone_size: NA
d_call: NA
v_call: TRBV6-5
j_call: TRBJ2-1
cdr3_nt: TGTGCCAGCAGCCCCTCCTACAATGAGCAGTTCTTC
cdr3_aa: CASSPSYNEQFF

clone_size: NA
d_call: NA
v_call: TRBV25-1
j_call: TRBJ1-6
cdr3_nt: TGTGCCAGCAGTGACCCTGGAGCCAATTCACCCCTCCACTTT
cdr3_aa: CASSDPGANSPLHF

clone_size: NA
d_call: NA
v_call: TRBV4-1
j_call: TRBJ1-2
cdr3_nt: TGCGCCAGCAGCCAAGATAAGGATTCCTATGGCTACACCTTC
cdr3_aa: CASSQDKDSYGYTF

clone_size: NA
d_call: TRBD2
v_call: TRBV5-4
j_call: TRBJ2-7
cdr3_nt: TGTGCCAGCAGTGCGAGCGGGGGGGCCTACGAGCAGTACTTC
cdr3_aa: CASSASGGAYEQYF

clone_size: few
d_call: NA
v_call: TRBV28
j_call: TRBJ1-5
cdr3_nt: TGTGCCAGCGGCGGCCCCAATCAGCCCCAGCATTTT
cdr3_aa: CASGGPNQPQHF

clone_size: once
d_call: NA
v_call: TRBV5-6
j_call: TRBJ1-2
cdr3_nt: TGTGCCAGCATCGAGGGTGGGGGCTCTAACGGCTACACCTTC
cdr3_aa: CASIEGGGSNGYTF

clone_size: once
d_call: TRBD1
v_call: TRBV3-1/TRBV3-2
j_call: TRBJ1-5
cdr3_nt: TGTGCCAGCAGCCTCGGAAGACAGGGAAATCAGCCCCAGCATTTT
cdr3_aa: CASSLGRQGNQPQHF

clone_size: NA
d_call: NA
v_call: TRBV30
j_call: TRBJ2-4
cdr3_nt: TGTGCCTGCGACCACCAAGTGGCCAAAAACATTCAGTACTTC
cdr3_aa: CACDHQVAKNIQYF

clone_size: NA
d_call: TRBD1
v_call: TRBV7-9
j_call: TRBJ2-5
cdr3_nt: TGTGCCAGCAGCTCTTCGACAGGGATAGGGCAAGAGACCCAGTACTTC
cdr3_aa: CASSSSTGIGQETQYF